The T cell receptor (beta chain) described here comes from a study of T cells in Graves' hyperthyroidism and ophthalmopathy. Graves' hyperthyroidism qualified as stable when ophthalmopathy did not progress within 18 months. Thyroid ultrasound, orbital computed tomography, clinical symptoms, and serum thyroxine and TRAb underpinned diagnoses. RNA transcripts provided the source from which TCR beta CDR3 regions were amplified. HTBI primers were used for first-round RT-PCR of the TCR CDR3. One entry per CDR3 protein results from TCRdb running MiXCR on the multiplex PCR reads. The data contain about 560,000 distinct CDR3 sequences, around 15% of them singletons. This CDR3 has 14 amino acids. The germline V and J ends were trimmed by 5 bases and 5 bases, with 15 bases remaining between them. The V gene's germline CDR1 is SGHTA and CDR2 FQGNSA. The study's findings and limits: Onset of ophthalmopathy came a median roughly 6.4 months after the model predicted it. Blood also held most thyroid clonotypes expanded beyond 0.001.

This clonotype was detected a few times. Antigen: not known. This receptor was identified in a young woman with Graves' hyperthyroidism. The chain uses TRBV7-2 and TRBJ2-5, with D unclear. Sequencing used blood. The CDR3 here is CASSPLVVGETQYF. CDR3 coding DNA: TGTGCCAGCAGCCCTCTGGTGGTGGGGGAGACCCAGTACTTC.